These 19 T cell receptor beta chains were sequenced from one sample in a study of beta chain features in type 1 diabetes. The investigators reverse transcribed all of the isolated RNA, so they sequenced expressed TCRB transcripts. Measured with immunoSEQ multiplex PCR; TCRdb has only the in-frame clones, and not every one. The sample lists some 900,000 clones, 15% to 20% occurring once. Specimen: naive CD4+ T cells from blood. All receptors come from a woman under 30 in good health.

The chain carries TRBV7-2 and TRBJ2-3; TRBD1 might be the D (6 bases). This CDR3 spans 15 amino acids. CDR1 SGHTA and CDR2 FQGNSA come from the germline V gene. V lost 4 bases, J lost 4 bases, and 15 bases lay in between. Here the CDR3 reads CASSSGTMVSDTQYF. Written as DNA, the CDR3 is TGTGCCAGCAGCTCCGGGACAATGGTGTCAGATACGCAGTATTTT. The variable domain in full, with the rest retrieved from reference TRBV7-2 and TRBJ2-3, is GAGVSQSPSNKVTEKGKDVELRCDPISGHTALYWYRQSLGQGLEFLIYFQGNSAPDKSGLPSDRFSAERTGGSVSTLTIQRTQQEDSAVYLCASSSGTMVSDTQYFGPGTRLTVL.

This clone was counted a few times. The CDR3 protein is CASSPRIVDTQYF. CDR3 nucleotide sequence: TGTGCCAGCAGCCCCAGGATTGTAGATACGCAGTATTTT. The chain has TRBV7-9 and TRBJ2-3; D gene ambiguous. The ends were cut back, 5 bases at V and 5 bases at J, with 11 bases in the middle. Looked up from germline, CDR1 is SEHNR and CDR2 is FQNEAQ (reference sequence). This CDR3 comprises 13 residues.

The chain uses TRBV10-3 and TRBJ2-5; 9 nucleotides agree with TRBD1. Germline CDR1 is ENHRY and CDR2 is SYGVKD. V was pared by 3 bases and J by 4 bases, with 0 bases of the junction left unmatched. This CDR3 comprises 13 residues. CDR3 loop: CAISEQGAETQYF. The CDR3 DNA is TGTGCCATCAGTGAACAGGGGGCAGAGACCCAGTACTTC.

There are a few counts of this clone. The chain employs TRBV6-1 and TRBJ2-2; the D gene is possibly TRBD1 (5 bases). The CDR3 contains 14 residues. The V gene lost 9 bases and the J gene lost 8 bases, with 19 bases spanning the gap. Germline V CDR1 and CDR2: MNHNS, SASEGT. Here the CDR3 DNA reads TGTGCCAGAGGGGTACAGTTAAGTTTGGGGGAGCTGTTTTTT. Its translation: CARGVQLSLGELFF.

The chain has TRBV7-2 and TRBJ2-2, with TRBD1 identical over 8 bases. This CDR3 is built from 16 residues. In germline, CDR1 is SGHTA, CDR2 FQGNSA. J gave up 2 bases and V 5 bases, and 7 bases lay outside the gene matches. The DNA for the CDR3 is TGTGCCAGCAGCCATGGACAGGGACCAAACACCGGGGAGCTGTTTTTT. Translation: CASSHGQGPNTGELFF.

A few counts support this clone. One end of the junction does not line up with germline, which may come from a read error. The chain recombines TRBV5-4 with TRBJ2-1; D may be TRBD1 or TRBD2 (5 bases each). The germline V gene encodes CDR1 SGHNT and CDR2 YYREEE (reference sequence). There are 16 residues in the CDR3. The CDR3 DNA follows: TGCGCCAGCAGCCAAGATTGGGCGGGTGGGGCAGATGAGCAGTTCTTC. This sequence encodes CASSQDWAGGADEQFF.

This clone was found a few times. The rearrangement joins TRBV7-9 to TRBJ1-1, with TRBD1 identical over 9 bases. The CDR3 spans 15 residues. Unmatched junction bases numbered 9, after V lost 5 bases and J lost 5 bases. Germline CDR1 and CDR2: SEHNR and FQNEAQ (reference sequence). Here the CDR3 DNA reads TGTGCCAGCAGCACGACAGGGGGAGTTCATACTGAAGCTTTCTTT. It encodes CASSTTGGVHTEAFF.

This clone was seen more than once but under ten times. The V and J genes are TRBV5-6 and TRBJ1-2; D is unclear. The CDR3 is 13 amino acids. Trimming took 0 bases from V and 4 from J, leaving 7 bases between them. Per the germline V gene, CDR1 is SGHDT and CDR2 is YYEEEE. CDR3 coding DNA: TGTGCCAGCAGCTTGGAACAGTTCTATGGCTACACCTTC. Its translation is CASSLEQFYGYTF.

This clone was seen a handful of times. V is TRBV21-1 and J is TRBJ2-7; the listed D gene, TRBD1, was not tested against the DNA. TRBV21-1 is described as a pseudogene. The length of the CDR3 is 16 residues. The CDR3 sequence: CASSKSRQGTGDEQYF. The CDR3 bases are TGTGCCAGCAGCAAAAGCCGACAGGGTACAGGGGATGAGCAGTACTTC.

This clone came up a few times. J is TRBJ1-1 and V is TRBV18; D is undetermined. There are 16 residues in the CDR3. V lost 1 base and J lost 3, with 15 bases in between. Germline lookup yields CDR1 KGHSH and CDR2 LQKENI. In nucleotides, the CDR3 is TGTGCCAGCTCACCACGAGCATTTGCCCACGACACTGAAGCTTTCTTT. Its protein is CASSPRAFAHDTEAFF.

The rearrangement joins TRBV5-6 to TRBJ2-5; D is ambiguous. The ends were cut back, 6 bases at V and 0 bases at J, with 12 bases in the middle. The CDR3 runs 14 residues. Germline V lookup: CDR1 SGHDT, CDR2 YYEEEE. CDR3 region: CASTTRYNQETQYF. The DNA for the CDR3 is TGTGCCAGCACCACTCGATACAACCAAGAGACCCAGTACTTC.

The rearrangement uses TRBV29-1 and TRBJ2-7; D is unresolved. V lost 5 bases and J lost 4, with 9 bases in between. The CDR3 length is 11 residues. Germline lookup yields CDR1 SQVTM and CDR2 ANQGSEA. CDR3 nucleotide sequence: TGCAGCGTTCTACAGTATTACGAGCAGTACTTC. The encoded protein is CSVLQYYEQYF.

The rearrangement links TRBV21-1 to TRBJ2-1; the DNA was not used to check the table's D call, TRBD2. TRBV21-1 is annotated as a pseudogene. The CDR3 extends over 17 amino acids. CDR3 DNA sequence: TGTGCCAGCAGCCCCGGAGGGGGGACTAGCGGGAGTAACGAGCAGTTCTTC. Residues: CASSPGGGTSGSNEQFF.

CDR3 residues: CASRGLAGNTGELFF. Written as DNA, the CDR3 is TGTGCCAGCAGAGGACTAGCGGGGAACACCGGGGAGCTGTTTTTT. The J gene is TRBJ2-2, the V gene TRBV6-4; 11 nucleotides agree with TRBD2. The germline V gene has CDR1 MRHNA and CDR2 SNTAGT. This CDR3 has 15 amino acids. The V segment lost 6 bases and the J segment 1 base; nucleotides outside the gene matches: 1.

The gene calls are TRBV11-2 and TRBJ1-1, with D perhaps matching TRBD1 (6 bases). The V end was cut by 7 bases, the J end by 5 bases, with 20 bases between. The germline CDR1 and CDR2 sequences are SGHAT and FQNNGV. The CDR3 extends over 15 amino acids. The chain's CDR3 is CASTLHSGARTEAFF. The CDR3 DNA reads TGTGCCAGCACTCTTCACTCGGGGGCGCGGACTGAAGCTTTCTTT. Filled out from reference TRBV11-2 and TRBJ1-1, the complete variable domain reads EAGVAQSPRYKIIEKRQSVAFWCNPISGHATLYWYQQILGQGPKLLIQFQNNGVVDDSQLPKDRFSAERLKGVDSTLKIQPAKLEDSAVYLCASTLHSGARTEAFFGQGTRLTVV.

The CDR3 DNA reads TGCGCCAGCAGCCAAGAAAGGCTCCGGGACAGGCCCGGTCAGCCCCAGCATTTT. It specifies CASSQERLRDRPGQPQHF. The V and J genes are TRBV4-1 and TRBJ1-5; 8 bases fit TRBD1. Germline CDR1 reads MGHRA; CDR2 reads YSYEKL. Trimming cost V 0 bases and J 6 bases; bases outside gene matches: 13. The CDR3 extends over 18 amino acids.

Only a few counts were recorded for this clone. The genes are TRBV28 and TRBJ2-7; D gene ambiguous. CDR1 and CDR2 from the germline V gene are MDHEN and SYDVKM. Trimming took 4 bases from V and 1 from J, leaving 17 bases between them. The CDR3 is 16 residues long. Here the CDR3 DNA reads TGTGCCAGCAGTTCACCCCAGGCGGTTGTGTCCTACGAGCAGTACTTC. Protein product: CASSSPQAVVSYEQYF.

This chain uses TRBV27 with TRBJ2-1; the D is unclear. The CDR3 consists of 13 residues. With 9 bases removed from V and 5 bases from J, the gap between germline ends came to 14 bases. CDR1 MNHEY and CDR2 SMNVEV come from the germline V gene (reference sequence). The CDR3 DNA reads TGTGCCAGTCATGGAATTATCAACAATGAGCAGTTCTTC. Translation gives CASHGIINNEQFF.

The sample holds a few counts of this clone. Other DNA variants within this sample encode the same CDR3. The CDR3 DNA follows: TGCGCCAGCAGCTTGGTCCCGGGCGGCACAGATACGCAGTATTTT. Its protein product is CASSLVPGGTDTQYF. The rearrangement uses TRBV5-1 and TRBJ2-3; no clear D gene. The CDR3 spans 15 residues. Per germline, CDR1 SGHRS and CDR2 YFSETQ. The V end lost 0 bases, the J end lost 1 base, and 9 bases lay between the germline ends.